This record covers a single T cell receptor (beta chain). The antigen is undetermined. The record originates from a study of blood T cells in healthy people across ages. General study points: Investigators treated diversity estimates from one million T cells as underestimates.

Using a J-beta primer mix together with a sample-barcoded 5' primer, a second PCR was run for about 6 to 12 cycles. MiXCR, run by TCRdb on the 5' RACE reads, gives a single entry per CDR3 protein. The sample includes roughly 1,500,000 distinct CDR3 sequences, approximately 32% of them seen just once. Unmatched junction bases numbered 15, after V lost 1 base and J lost 2 bases. Looked up from germline, CDR1 is SGHRS and CDR2 is YFSETQ. This CDR3 has 20 residues. V is TRBV5-1 and J is TRBJ2-6; 7 bases agree with TRBD1. Sequencing was carried out using blood. The receptor comes from a woman younger than 45 in good health. CDR3 residues: CASSLTGAVFVLAGANVLTF. CDR3 DNA sequence: TGCGCCAGCAGCTTGACAGGGGCGGTCTTCGTTTTGGCTGGGGCCAACGTCCTGACTTTC.